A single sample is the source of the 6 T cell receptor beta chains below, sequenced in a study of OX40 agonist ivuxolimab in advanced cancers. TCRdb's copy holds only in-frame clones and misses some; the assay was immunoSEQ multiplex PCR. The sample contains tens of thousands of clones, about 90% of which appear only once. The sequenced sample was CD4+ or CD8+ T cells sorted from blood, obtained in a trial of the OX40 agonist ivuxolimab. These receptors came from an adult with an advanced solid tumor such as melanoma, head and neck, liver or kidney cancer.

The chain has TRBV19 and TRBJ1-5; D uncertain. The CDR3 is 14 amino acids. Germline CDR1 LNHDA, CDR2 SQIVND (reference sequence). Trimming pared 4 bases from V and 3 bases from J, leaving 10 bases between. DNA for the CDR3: TGTGCCAGTAGTAACGGTCAGTTCAATCAGCCCCAGCATTTT. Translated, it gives CASSNGQFNQPQHF.

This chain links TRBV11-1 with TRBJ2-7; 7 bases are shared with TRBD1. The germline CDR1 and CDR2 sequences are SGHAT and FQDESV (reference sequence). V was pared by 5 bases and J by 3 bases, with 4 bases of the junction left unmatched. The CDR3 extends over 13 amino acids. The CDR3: CASSRRQGYEQYF. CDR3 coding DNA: TGTGCCAGCAGCCGGAGACAGGGCTACGAGCAGTACTTC.

The CDR3 loop is CASSLWAGNTIYF. CDR3 coding DNA: TGTGCCAGCAGCTTATGGGCAGGAAACACCATATATTTT. The V and J genes are TRBV11-2 and TRBJ1-3; D is uncertain. Germline V gene lookup returns CDR1 SGHAT and CDR2 FQNNGV. The CDR3 runs to 13 residues. V gave up 2 bases and J gave up 4 bases, with 6 bases separating them.

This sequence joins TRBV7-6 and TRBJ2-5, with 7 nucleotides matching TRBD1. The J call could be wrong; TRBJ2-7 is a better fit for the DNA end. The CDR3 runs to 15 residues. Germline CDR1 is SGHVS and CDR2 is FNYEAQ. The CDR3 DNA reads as TGTGCCAGCAGCCCCCGGACAGGCAACTCCTACGAGCAGTACTTC. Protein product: CASSPRTGNSYEQYF.

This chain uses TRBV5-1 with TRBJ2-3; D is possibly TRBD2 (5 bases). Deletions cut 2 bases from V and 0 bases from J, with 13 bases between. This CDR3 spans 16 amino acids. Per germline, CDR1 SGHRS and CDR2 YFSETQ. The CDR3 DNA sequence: TGCGCCAGCAGCTTACTAACAGCGGCTAGCACAGATACGCAGTATTTT. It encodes CASSLLTAASTDTQYF. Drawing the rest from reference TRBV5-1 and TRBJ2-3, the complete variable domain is KAGVTQTPRYLIKTRGQQVTLSCSPISGHRSVSWYQQTPGQGLQFLFEYFSETQRNKGNFPGRFSGRQFSNSRSEMNVSTLELGDSALYLCASSLLTAASTDTQYFGPGTRLTVL.

Here the CDR3 DNA reads TGTGCCAGCAGCTTGGATAGCACAGATACGCAGTATTTT. Amino acids: CASSLDSTDTQYF. The genes are TRBV5-4 and TRBJ2-3, with no clear D. Germline lookup yields CDR1 SGHNT and CDR2 YYREEE (reference sequence). The CDR3 is made up of 13 amino acids. The ends were cut back, 0 bases at V and 0 bases at J, with 2 bases in the middle.